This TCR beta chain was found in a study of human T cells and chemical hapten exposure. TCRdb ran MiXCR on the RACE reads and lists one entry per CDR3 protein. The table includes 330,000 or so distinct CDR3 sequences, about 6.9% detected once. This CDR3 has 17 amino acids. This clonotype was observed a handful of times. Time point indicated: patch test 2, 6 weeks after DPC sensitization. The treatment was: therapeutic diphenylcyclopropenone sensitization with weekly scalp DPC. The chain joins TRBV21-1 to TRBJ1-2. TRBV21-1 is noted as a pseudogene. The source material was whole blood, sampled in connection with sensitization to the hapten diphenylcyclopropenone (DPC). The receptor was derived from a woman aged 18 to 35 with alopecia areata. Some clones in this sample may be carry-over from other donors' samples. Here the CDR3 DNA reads TGTGCCAGCAGCAAGAAAAAAGGCCTCGGGGTCCTCTATGGCTACACCTTC. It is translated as CASSKKKGLGVLYGYTF.